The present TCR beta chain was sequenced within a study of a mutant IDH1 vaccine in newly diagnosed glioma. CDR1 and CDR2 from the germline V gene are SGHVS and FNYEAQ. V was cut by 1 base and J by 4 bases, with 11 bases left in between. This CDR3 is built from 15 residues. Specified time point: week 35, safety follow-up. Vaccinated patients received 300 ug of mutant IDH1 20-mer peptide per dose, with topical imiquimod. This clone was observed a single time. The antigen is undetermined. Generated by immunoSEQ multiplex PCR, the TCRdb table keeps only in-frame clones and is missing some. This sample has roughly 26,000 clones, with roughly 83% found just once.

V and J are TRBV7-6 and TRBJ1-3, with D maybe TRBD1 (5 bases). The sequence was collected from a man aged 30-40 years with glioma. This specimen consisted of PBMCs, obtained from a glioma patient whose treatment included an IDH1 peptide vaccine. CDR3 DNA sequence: TGTGCCAGCAGCTTAGGTCCAGGGTCCGGAAACACCATATATTTT. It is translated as CASSLGPGSGNTIYF. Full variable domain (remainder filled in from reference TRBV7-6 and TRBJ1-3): GAGVSQSPRYKVTKRGQDVALRCDPISGHVSLYWYRQALGQGPEFLTYFNYEAQQDKSGLPNDRFSAERPEGSISTLTIQRTEQRDSAMYRCASSLGPGSGNTIYFGEGSWLTVV.